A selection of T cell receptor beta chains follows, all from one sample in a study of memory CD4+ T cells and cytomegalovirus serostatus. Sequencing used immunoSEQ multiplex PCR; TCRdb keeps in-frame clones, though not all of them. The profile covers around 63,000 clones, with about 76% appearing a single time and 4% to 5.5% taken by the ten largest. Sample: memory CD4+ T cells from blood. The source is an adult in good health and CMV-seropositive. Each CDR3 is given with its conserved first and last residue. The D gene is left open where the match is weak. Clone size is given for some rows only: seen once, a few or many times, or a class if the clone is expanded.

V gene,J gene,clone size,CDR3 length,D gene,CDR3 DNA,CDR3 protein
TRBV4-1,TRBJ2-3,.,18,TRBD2,TGCGCCAGCAGCCAGCCCCAACTAGCGGGGGGGTTGTCAGATACGCAGTATTTT,CASSQPQLAGGLSDTQYF
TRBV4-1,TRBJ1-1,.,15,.,TGCGCCAGCAGCCAAGTCCTTAACATGAACACTGAAGCTTTCTTT,CASSQVLNMNTEAFF
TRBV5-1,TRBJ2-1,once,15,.,TGCGCCAGCAGCTTGGGGCAGAGCTCCTACAATGAGCAGTTCTTC,CASSLGQSSYNEQFF
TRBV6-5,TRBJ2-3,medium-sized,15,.,TGTGCCAGCAGCGCGGGACTCGGAAAGGAAGATACGCAGTATTTT,CASSAGLGKEDTQYF
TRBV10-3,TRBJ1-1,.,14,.,TGTGCCATCAGAGGGGACGGAGGTTACACTGAAGCTTTCTTT,CAIRGDGGYTEAFF
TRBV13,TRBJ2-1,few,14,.,TGTGCCAGCAGCGCCGTAAACTCCTACAATGAGCAGTTCTTC,CASSAVNSYNEQFF
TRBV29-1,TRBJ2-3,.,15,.,TGCAGCGTTGTAACCACGGGAGATAGCACAGATACGCAGTATTTT,CSVVTTGDSTDTQYF
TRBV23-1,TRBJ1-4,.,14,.,TGCGCCAGCAGTCAATCGGGGTGTGATGAAAAACTGTTTTTT,CASSQSGCDEKLFF
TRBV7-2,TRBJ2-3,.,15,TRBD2,TGTGCCAGCAGCTTTAGCGGGGTATCGGGCGATACGCAGTATTTT,CASSFSGVSGDTQYF
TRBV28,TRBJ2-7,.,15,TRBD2,TGTGCCAGCAGTATCGGCGGCGGGAGGTCCGACGAGCAGTACTTC,CASSIGGGRSDEQYF
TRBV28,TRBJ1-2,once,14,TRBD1,TGTGCCAGCAGTGTCGGGACAGGGGGTCGGGGCTACACCTTC,CASSVGTGGRGYTF
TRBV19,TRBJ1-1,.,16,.,TGTGCCAGTAGCCCCAACAGGGTCTATATGAACACTGAAGCTTTCTTT,CASSPNRVYMNTEAFF
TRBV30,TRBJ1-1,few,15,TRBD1,TGTGCCTGGAGGGCCGGGACAGCACCGGGGACTGAAGCTTTCTTT,CAWRAGTAPGTEAFF
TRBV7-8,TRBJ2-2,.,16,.,TGTGCCAGCAGCTTAGTCACAGGGAGGAACACCGGGGAGCTGTTTTTT,CASSLVTGRNTGELFF
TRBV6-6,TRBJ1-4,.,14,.,TGTGCCAGCAGTTACGGGGTCCCGAGGGAAAAACTGTTTTTT,CASSYGVPREKLFF
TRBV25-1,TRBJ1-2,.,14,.,TGTGCCAGCAGTGGCTCCGACAGGAGCTATGGCTACACCTTC,CASSGSDRSYGYTF
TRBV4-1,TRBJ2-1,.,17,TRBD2,TGCGCCAGCAGCCAAGGACTAGCGGGAGCCACCTACAATGAGCAGTTCTTC,CASSQGLAGATYNEQFF
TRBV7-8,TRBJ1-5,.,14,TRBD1,TGTGCCAGCAGCTCCGGGACAGGGACTCAGCCCCAGCATTTT,CASSSGTGTQPQHF
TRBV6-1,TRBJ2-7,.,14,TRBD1,TGTGCCAGCAGTGACGGACAGGGGTTATCCGAGCAGTACTTC,CASSDGQGLSEQYF
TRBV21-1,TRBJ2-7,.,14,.,TGTGCCAGCAGCAAAGCGGCTACTCACTACGAGCAGTACTTC,CASSKAATHYEQYF
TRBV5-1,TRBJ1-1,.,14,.,TGCGCCAGCAGCTCAGGGAACTCGAACACTGAAGCTTTCTTT,CASSSGNSNTEAFF
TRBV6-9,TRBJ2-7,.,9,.,TGTGGGCAGGGTGGCGAGCAGTACTTC,CGQGGEQYF
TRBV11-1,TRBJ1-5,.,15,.,TGTGCCAGCAGCTTAGATGGGAATAGCAATCAGCCCCAGCATTTT,CASSLDGNSNQPQHF
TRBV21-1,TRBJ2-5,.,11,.,TGTGCCAGCAGCTCGGAAGAGACCCAGTACTTC,CASSSEETQYF
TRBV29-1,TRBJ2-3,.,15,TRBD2,TGCAGCGTTGAGACTAGCGGGACCGGCACAGATACGCAGTATTTT,CSVETSGTGTDTQYF
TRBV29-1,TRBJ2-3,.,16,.,TGCAGCGTTGAAGATAAATCGGGACGCAGCACAGATACGCAGTATTTT,CSVEDKSGRSTDTQYF
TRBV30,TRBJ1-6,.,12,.,TGTGCCTGGGGGGGCATGAATTCACCCCTCCACTTT,CAWGGMNSPLHF
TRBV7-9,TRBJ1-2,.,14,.,TGTGCCAGCAGCCCGTCGGGGCCGGAATATGGCTACACCTTC,CASSPSGPEYGYTF
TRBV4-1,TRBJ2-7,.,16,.,TGCGCCAGCAGCCAGCTTACTGGATCCCGCCCTTACGAGCAGTACTTC,CASSQLTGSRPYEQYF
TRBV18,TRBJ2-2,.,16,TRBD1,TGTGCCAGCTCTCAAGGGACAGGGGCGAACACCGGGGAGCTGTTTTTT,CASSQGTGANTGELFF
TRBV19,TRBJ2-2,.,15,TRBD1,TGTGCCAGTACTTGGGACAGGGGGCTTAGCGGGGAGCTGTTTTTT,CASTWDRGLSGELFF
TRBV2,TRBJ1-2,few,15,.,TGTGCCAGCAGTGAAGCACAACCAGGAGTAGGTGGCTACACCTTC,CASSEAQPGVGGYTF
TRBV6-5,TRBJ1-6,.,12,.,TGTGCCAGCACGCAGGGTAATTCACCCCTCCACTTT,CASTQGNSPLHF
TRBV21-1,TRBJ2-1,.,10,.,TGTGCCAGCAGCAATAGGGAGCAGTTCTTC,CASSNREQFF
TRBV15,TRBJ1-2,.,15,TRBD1,TGTGCCACCAGCAGGATCCGACAGGGGGCTGACGGCTACACCTTC,CATSRIRQGADGYTF
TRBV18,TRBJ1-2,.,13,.,TGTGCCAGCTCACCACGATCGAACTATGGCTACACCTTC,CASSPRSNYGYTF
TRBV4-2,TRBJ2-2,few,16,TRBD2,TGTGCCAGCAGCCAAGAAACTAGCGGGAGGACCGGGGAGCTGTTTTTT,CASSQETSGRTGELFF
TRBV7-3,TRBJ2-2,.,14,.,TGTGCCAGCAGCTTAACGTTCGGGGTCGGGGAGCTGTTTTTT,CASSLTFGVGELFF
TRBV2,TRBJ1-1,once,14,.,TGTGCCAGCAGAGCGGACTTGGGGTCCACTGAAGCTTTCTTT,CASRADLGSTEAFF
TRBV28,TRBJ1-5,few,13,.,TGTGCCAGCAGTTTAGTCAGCAATCAGCCCCAGCATTTT,CASSLVSNQPQHF
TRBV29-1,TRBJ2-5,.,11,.,TGCAGCGTTGAACGGGGACCGGCCCAGTACTTC,CSVERGPAQYF